This TCR beta chain derives from a study of T cell repertoires in cytomegalovirus infection. This clonotype was counted ten times or more. One entry per CDR3 protein, called by TCRdb with MiXCR from the reads. The sample includes almost 300,000 distinct CDR3 sequences, approximately 10% of them seen just once. Trimming removed 5 bases at V and 4 bases at J, with 11 bases between. The CDR3 sequence is 13 residues long. Germline CDR1 is SGHVS and CDR2 is FNYEAQ. The sequence derives from a human donor in good health (CMV status not recorded). Some clones in this sample may be carry-over from other donors' samples. The chain combines TRBV7-6 with TRBJ1-2; a possible D gene is TRBD1 (5 bases). The sequencing input was PBMCs. Here the CDR3 reads CASSVEGIYGYTF. The CDR3 bases are TGTGCCAGCAGCGTAGAGGGGATCTATGGCTACACCTTC.